Sequencing of this T cell receptor beta chain was carried out in a study of monozygotic twins with inflammatory bowel disease. General study findings and limits: Among T cells, the various subtypes were not distinguishable.

There are 17 residues in the CDR3. Germline-derived CDR1 and CDR2 are DFQATT and SNEGSKA (reference sequence). TCRdb reprocessed the 5' RACE reads, keeping one entry per CDR3 protein, no DNA. The data include about 380,000 distinct CDR3 sequences; the top ten clones carry 2% to 3%. About this clonotype itself: What it binds is unknown.

The chain uses TRBV20-1 and TRBJ2-3; TCRdb's assignment of TRBD2 cannot be checked, as there is no DNA. This receptor was taken from a human donor with ulcerative colitis or Crohn's disease, or a healthy co-twin of an affected twin (not recorded which). Sequencing input: blood. CDR3: CSAREISGGASTDTQYF.